This T cell receptor beta chain was sequenced during a study of control samples from healthy donors and cancer patients (TCRdb year 2020). Libraries were constructed by the immunoSEQ multiplex PCR assay. TCRdb provides this immuneACCESS table in a form limited to in-frame rearrangements. Some clones are lacking; in checked studies, under half of them reflect an unresolved V gene, and why the rest are absent is not known. The sample yields about 97,000 clones; approximately 90% were counted once. The ten top clones hold approximately 8.4% of the sample. From the cysteine through the phenylalanine, the CDR3 covers 14 amino acids. Only the CDR3 part of the read is kept: 42 bases, read in frame from the first base. At the junction V is shortened by 5 bases and J by 4 bases, with 14 bases in between. CDR1 and CDR2 were assigned from the germline V gene as MNHEY and SVGEGT. In regard to this clone: No antigen is known for it. No base-level quality is on record; no much larger clone is a single base apart.

This clonotype originated in a man in his thirties or forties in good health. Recombination connected TRBV6-2 or TRBV6-3 to TRBJ2-5, with no confident D gene call. The source material was blood. The CDR3 reads as follows: CASSTHLGSETQYF. The nucleotide sequence reads as follows: TGTGCCAGCAGTACCCATCTAGGATCAGAGACCCAGTACTTC.